The rows below give T cell receptor beta chains drawn from one sample of a study of human T cells and chemical hapten exposure. MiXCR, run by TCRdb on the RACE reads, gives a single entry per CDR3 protein. Here the sample spans approximately 370,000 distinct CDR3 sequences, about 5% being singletons. This specimen consisted of whole blood, obtained in connection with sensitization to the hapten diphenylcyclopropenone (DPC). These receptors were collected from a woman aged 18 to 35 with alopecia areata. Some clones in this sample may be carry-over from other donors' samples. The CDR3 runs from the conserved cysteine through the conserved F or W. Each record gives: clone size, J gene, CDR3 length, V gene, CDR3 protein. Some rows mark clone size as missing; the rest say once, few, many or name a class of expanded clone.

few	TRBJ1-6	14	TRBV7-2	CASSLLVARSPLHF
many	TRBJ1-1	17	TRBV11-1	CASSYVPGQGARTEAFF
few	TRBJ2-3	12	TRBV29-1	CSVDRATDTQYF
.	TRBJ1-2	13	TRBV2	CASRDREFDGYTF
many	TRBJ1-1	16	TRBV20-1	CSASLIQGVQNTEAFF
few	TRBJ2-3	16	TRBV12-3/TRBV12-4	CASSLGTSGGVHTQYF
many	TRBJ2-1	15	TRBV7-9	CASSSLPAADNEQFF
few	TRBJ2-1	14	TRBV2	CASSGRYGGDEQFF
.	TRBJ2-3	15	TRBV20-1	CSARDPRENTDTQYF
.	TRBJ1-2	13	TRBV5-4	CASSLEGYYGYTF
.	TRBJ2-7	15	TRBV4-2	CASSQDMGLSPEQYF
many	TRBJ1-2	14	TRBV3-1	CASSPLRQSHGYTF
many	TRBJ2-1	11	TRBV20-1	CSARLIDEQFF
many	TRBJ1-1	16	TRBV5-1	CASSYVGEGADTEAFF
many	TRBJ2-1	17	TRBV28	CASSLGASGGAYNEQFF
many	TRBJ1-5	14	TRBV12-3/TRBV12-4	CASSLGTGRQPQHF
few	TRBJ2-3	14	TRBV11-2	CASSAGGITDTQYF
.	TRBJ1-2	16	TRBV6-5	CASSYSRASGGYGYTF
many	TRBJ1-1	15	TRBV4-1	CASSLLGGDDTEAFF
.	TRBJ1-1	15	TRBV6-5	CASTPQPGLGTEAFF
many	TRBJ2-5	17	TRBV7-9	CASSSSRAGGNQETQYF
.	TRBJ1-5	19	TRBV28	CASRQSDRGWGVSNQPQHF
few	TRBJ1-1	12	TRBV13	CASSFFRTEAFF
.	TRBJ1-1	15	TRBV2	CASGVKWGAGTEAFF
few	TRBJ1-3	13	TRBV9	CASSSRDRNTIYF
.	TRBJ2-3	14	TRBV6-1	CASSRGGTSDTQYF
many	TRBJ1-5	12	TRBV5-6	CASSSLGQPQHF
few	TRBJ1-3	13	TRBV6-5	CASSYSGGNTIYF
few	TRBJ1-2	14	TRBV2	CASRERDSSYGYTF
many	TRBJ2-6	14	TRBV7-9	CASRTSSGANVLTF
.	TRBJ1-1	17	TRBV7-9	CASSYRGRPSLNTEAFF
.	TRBJ1-6	18	TRBV27	CASSVGGLIGSLNSPLHF
few	TRBJ2-2	15	TRBV4-2	CASSLGRRGTGELFF
few	TRBJ1-1	15	TRBV12-3/TRBV12-4	CASSLAGLTNTEAFF
many	TRBJ2-4	17	TRBV11-2	CASSGPARGIAKNIQYF
few	TRBJ1-1	14	TRBV5-5	CASSGRQTLTEAFF
many	TRBJ2-3	17	TRBV3-1	CASSQEWRVGGTDTQYF